This T cell receptor (beta chain) comes out of a study of shared clonotypes between healthy human individuals (dated by TCRdb to about 2020). Some background on the complete study: Three men and two women, aged 18 to 49 years, made up the cohort. For each donor, CD4 naive and CD4 memory were each given three plates, CD8 naive was given two plates, and CD8 memory was given one plate. To estimate repertoire size and how much clonotypes are shared between individuals, the study performed deep sequencing of blood TCR repertoires from a handful of healthy adults. To increase sequencing depth and limit assay-specific biases, different laboratories used diverse techniques to prepare libraries and sequence TCR repertoires. Leukapheresis yielded between about 0.85 and 9.5 billion PBMCs per donor.

In the case of this clone: It has no known antigen specificity. No base quality values were provided; no much bigger clone lies one nucleotide off.

TCR CDR3 regions were amplified from genomic DNA by multiplex PCR using the deep immunoSEQ assay. Genomic DNA extracted from each cell subset was distributed evenly over all wells of several immunoSEQ 96-well plates, and each plate served as one replicate. For sorted subsets, approximately 200 ng of genomic DNA, equivalent to about 30,000 T cell genomes, went into each replicate PCR. The purified libraries were quantified using a Qubit 3.0 fluorometer, sized with a Bioanalyzer 2100, and then quantified again using the KAPA Library Quantification kit. Every immunoSEQ 96-well plate was sequenced on a dedicated single-read 150-cycle Illumina NextSeq 550 flow cell. Concerning the study's data processing: Because the immunoSEQ output included only junctional sequences and no quality scores, the filtering could not be the same as the filtering used for full-length reads. Sequences were annotated with PyIR, a Python wrapper for IgBLAST v1.9, and V/J genes and CDR3 were assigned using IMGT germline references. Reads with weak V/J assignments (E-value above 1e-6), missing CDR3, stop codons, out-of-frame junctions, or ambiguous translated residues were removed. V3J clonotypes were defined as sequences sharing an identical inferred V gene, J gene, and CDR3 amino acid sequence. To compute the percentage overlap between repertoires, the number of shared unique clonotypes was divided by the size of the smaller repertoire. Three approaches were used to assess repertoire richness: RTK rarefaction, the Chao1 estimator, and Recon v2.1 estimates of unobserved clonotypes. Generation probabilities for all TCRbeta clonotypes obtained by the gDNA method from a handful of donors were computed using OLGA. TCRdb retrieved this table from immuneACCESS and kept in-frame rearrangements only. Not all clones are present; in checked studies, unresolved V genes account for under half, and no reason is known for the remainder. The V and J calls and clone size come from that table; D and trimming were worked out from the DNA. A total of 2 million to 2.5 million clones appear in this sample, under 97% of them only once. Approximately 0.13% of the sample is held by the ten biggest clonotypes.

Including the terminal cysteine and phenylalanine, the CDR3 comprises 15 residues. Only the CDR3 part of the read is kept: 45 bases, read in frame from the first base. V has 2 bases trimmed and J has 3 bases trimmed; junction bases matching no gene number 1. The germline V gene supplies CDR1 MNHNS and CDR2 SASEGT. The donors were healthy, HIV-negative adults with no recently reported acute infections or vaccinations. All donors were Caucasian adults living in Nashville, Tennessee, USA. CD4+ T cells were enriched by magnetic negative selection, after which naive cells were positively selected on CD45RA and the negative fraction was taken as the memory subset. Blood was collected by leukapheresis, and PBMCs were isolated by Ficoll-Histopaque density gradient centrifugation and then cryopreserved in liquid nitrogen vapor phase. Purity and quantity of every magnetically sorted T cell population were checked by analytical flow cytometry. From each sorted fraction, genomic DNA was isolated and quantified by UV absorbance on a Nanodrop 2000c.

Points the paper makes about the study in general: Based on pairwise subsampling, the degree of clonotype sharing among donors was expected to be affected by sequencing depth. Sampling was limited to blood, and TCR repertoires in tissue likely differ from TCR repertoires in blood. Clonotypes shared by all four sorted-subset donors showed higher generation probabilities than non-shared clonotypes. Because the study included only a small number of donors, the genetic and exposure-history diversity represented was limited. Across four donors, roughly 5.1% of naive CD4, approximately 3.6% of naive CD8, roughly 2.3% of memory CD4, and approximately 0.42% of memory CD8 clonotypes were shared. Naive subsets generally had larger estimated clonotype richness than memory subsets. Incomplete sequencing was indicated by rarefaction of sorted-subset datasets, despite the large sequencing depth.

The receptor comes from a man in his late teens or twenties in good health. Sequencing used naive CD4+ T cells sorted from blood. Read against the paper, the sample's cell subset or site label means: CD45RA+ positively selected. The receptor chain draws on TRBV6-1 and TRBJ2-1, with 10 bases matching TRBD2. In nucleotide form, the sequence is TGTGCCAGCAGTGAACTAGCGGGAGACTACAATGAGCAGTTCTTC. Its protein product is CASSELAGDYNEQFF.